The 30 T cell receptor beta chains below were found in one sample sequenced in a study of blood T cell repertoires in COVID-19. The protocol was immunoSEQ multiplex PCR, while the TCRdb copy is restricted to in-frame clones and leaves out a portion. The sample includes hundreds of thousands of clones, about nine tenths seen only once; the top ten take around 1.8%. The sample taken for sequencing was PBMCs or T cells enriched from blood (not recorded which). These receptors were obtained from a man in his forties or fifties who had recovered from COVID-19.

The chain employs TRBV4-2 and TRBJ2-2, with 8 bases aligning to TRBD2. J gave up 0 bases and V 0 bases, and 9 bases lay outside the gene matches. This CDR3 comprises 19 residues. Per the germline V gene, CDR1 is LGHNA and CDR2 is YNFKEQ. This chain's CDR3 is CASSQDRRGATSNTGELFF. Here the CDR3 DNA reads TGTGCCAGCAGCCAAGATAGGCGGGGGGCGACCTCGAACACCGGGGAGCTGTTTTTT.

The chain carries TRBV7-9 and TRBJ1-4; no clear D gene. Germline CDR1 SEHNR, CDR2 FQNEAQ (reference sequence). The V end lost 3 bases, the J end lost 13 bases, and 21 bases lay between the germline ends. This CDR3 is 15 amino acids long. Here the CDR3 DNA reads TGTGCCAGCAGCTTGCCTTTCGAGCCAACGGAGGGACTGTTTTTT. Encoded protein: CASSLPFEPTEGLFF.

This clone was observed a handful of times. The chain has TRBV5-1 and TRBJ2-2; 7 nucleotides agree with TRBD1. CDR1 is SGHRS and CDR2 is YFSETQ in the germline V gene. The CDR3 runs 14 residues. Losses at the gene ends were 0 bases for V and 7 bases for J; bases not matched to a gene: 3. The CDR3 sequence: CASSLEGADGELFF. For the CDR3, the DNA is TGCGCCAGCAGCTTGGAGGGGGCGGACGGGGAGCTGTTTTTT.

J is TRBJ1-2 and V is TRBV28, with no clear D. The CDR3 consists of 14 residues. V lost 1 base, J lost 6 bases, and 12 bases lay in between. CDR1 is MDHEN, CDR2 SYDVKM, per germline. The CDR3 coding sequence is TGTGCCAGCAGTTTATTGAGGGCAGAAGATGGCTACACCTTC. Protein sequence: CASSLLRAEDGYTF.

This rearrangement joins TRBV13 to TRBJ1-1; a weak D match, TRBD1 (6 bases). Germline CDR1 is PRHDT and CDR2 is FYEKMQ (reference sequence). V shed 5 bases and J shed 4 bases, with 17 bases lying between them. This CDR3 is 15 amino acids long. In nucleotides, the CDR3 is TGTGCCAGCAGCACGTGGGGGGGGCGCGGCACTGAAGCTTTCTTT. This codes for CASSTWGGRGTEAFF.

The chain links TRBV27 to TRBJ1-6; the D is unclear. V lost 3 bases, J lost 7 bases, and 13 bases lay in between. Per the germline V gene, CDR1 is MNHEY and CDR2 is SMNVEV (reference sequence). There are 15 residues in the CDR3. The CDR3 loop is CASSFATRRNSPLHF. DNA for the CDR3: TGTGCCAGCAGTTTTGCAACACGGAGAAATTCACCCCTCCACTTT.

This chain connects TRBV10-3 to TRBJ2-2; the match to TRBD2 covers 9 bases. The CDR3 consists of 18 residues. V was clipped by 0 bases and J by 0 bases; unmatched bases: 5. Germline CDR1 is ENHRY and CDR2 is SYGVKD. CDR3 region: CAISESLAGLANTGELFF. The DNA for the CDR3 is TGTGCCATCAGTGAGTCCCTAGCGGGACTCGCGAACACCGGGGAGCTGTTTTTT.

This chain uses TRBV7-2 with TRBJ2-7; 7 bases are a match to TRBD1. The CDR3 sequence is 14 residues long. CDR1 and CDR2 (germline): SGHTA, FQGNSA. With V trimmed by 6 bases and J by 11 bases, 16 bases remained unmatched. CDR3 DNA: TGTGCCAGCAGTCGAAGACAGGGACCGGAGCTGAAGTACTTC. Encoded protein: CASSRRQGPELKYF.

The J gene is TRBJ2-7, the V gene TRBV5-5, with D perhaps TRBD2 (7 bases). CDR3 length equals 16 residues. Germline CDR1 is SGHKS and CDR2 is YYEKEE (reference sequence). V gave up 4 bases and J gave up 5 bases, with 22 bases separating them. The CDR3 sequence is CASSPNWEGGTNEQYF. CDR3 in DNA: TGTGCCAGCAGCCCCAACTGGGAGGGGGGAACGAACGAGCAGTACTTC.

The chain joins TRBV11-2 to TRBJ2-3; 8 bases match TRBD2. The germline V gene has CDR1 SGHAT and CDR2 FQNNGV. J was trimmed by 1 base and V by 5 bases; bases with no gene match: 5. This CDR3 is built from 15 residues. CDR3 nucleotide sequence: TGTGCCAGCAGCCCGGGGACTAGGGGCACAGATACGCAGTATTTT. Translated: CASSPGTRGTDTQYF.

V gene TRBV7-3 combines with J gene TRBJ2-1; 11 bases align to TRBD2. The CDR3 is made up of 17 amino acids. V shed 3 bases and J 4 bases; nucleotides not matched to a gene: 8. Germline V gives CDR1 SGHTA, CDR2 FQGTGA. The CDR3 region is CASSFHSGGAHYNEQFF. The CDR3 region has the DNA TGTGCCAGCAGCTTTCATAGCGGGGGGGCTCATTACAATGAGCAGTTCTTC.

This clone was counted once. The chain has TRBV30 and TRBJ2-7; D gene unclear. CDR1 is GTSNPN and CDR2 is SVGIG in the germline V gene (reference sequence). Deletions cut 5 bases from V and 2 bases from J, with 7 bases between. The CDR3 length is 11 residues. The CDR3, as DNA: TGTGCCTGGGGTACAGCCTACGAGCAGTACTTC. This sequence encodes CAWGTAYEQYF.

This chain joins TRBV7-8 and TRBJ2-1, with D hard to call. CDR1 SGHVS and CDR2 FQNEAQ come from the germline V gene. Trimming took 5 bases from V and 5 from J, leaving 7 bases between them. The length of the CDR3 is 12 residues. The CDR3 here is CASSNANNEQFF. In DNA form, the CDR3 reads TGTGCCAGCAGCAACGCTAACAATGAGCAGTTCTTC.

The chain carries TRBV18 and TRBJ2-2; a weak D match, TRBD2 (6 bases). The V and J ends lost 3 bases and 1 base respectively, with 12 bases between them. Germline V gene data show CDR1 as KGHSH and CDR2 as LQKENI. This CDR3 contains 16 residues. The CDR3: CASSPSTSWNTGELFF. As DNA, the CDR3 is TGTGCCAGCTCACCGTCCACTAGCTGGAACACCGGGGAGCTGTTTTTT.

About this clone itself: One end of the junction is discordant with germline, which a read error may explain. The chain couples TRBV2 to TRBJ2-7, with 11 bases identical to TRBD2. This CDR3 is built from 15 residues. CDR1 and CDR2 (germline): SNHLY, FYNNEI. The CDR3 sequence is CARSEVAGGGYEQYF. CDR3 DNA: TGTGCCCGCAGTGAAGTAGCGGGGGGGGGCTACGAGCAGTACTTC. The whole variable domain, filled in from reference TRBV2 and TRBJ2-7, reads EPEVTQTPSHQVTQMGQEVILRCVPISNHLYFYWYRQILGQKVEFLVSFYNNEISEKSEIFDDQFSVERPDGSNFTLKIRSTKLEDSAMYFCARSEVAGGGYEQYFGPGTRLTVT.

V and J are TRBV18 and TRBJ1-3, with TRBD1 identical over 7 bases. J lost 1 base, V lost 6 bases, and 6 bases had no gene match. Germline CDR1 and CDR2: KGHSH and LQKENI. This CDR3 contains 15 residues. CDR3 nucleotides: TGTGCCAGCTCCACAGGGGCTTTTTCTGGAAACACCATATATTTT. It translates to CASSTGAFSGNTIYF.

The chain employs TRBV27 and TRBJ1-2; TRBD1 aligns across 8 bases. The CDR3 is made up of 16 amino acids. Germline V gene data show CDR1 as MNHEY and CDR2 as SMNVEV (reference sequence). The junction had 11 bases not matched to a gene; V was cut back by 8 bases and J by 0 bases. In nucleotides, the CDR3 is TGTGCCAGCGGAAAAGGGGGACAGGATTCTAACTATGGCTACACCTTC. Amino acid sequence: CASGKGGQDSNYGYTF.

This chain uses TRBV4-1 with TRBJ2-1; a possible D gene is TRBD2 (5 bases). This CDR3 contains 12 residues. V lost 4 bases to trimming and J lost 12 bases, with 13 bases between them. From germline, CDR1 is MGHRA and CDR2 YSYEKL. CDR3 amino acids: CASSRGLMRQFF. The CDR3 nucleotides are TGCGCCAGCAGCCGAGGACTCATGAGGCAGTTCTTC.

This chain links TRBV5-1 with TRBJ2-3; 7 nucleotides match TRBD1. CDR1 is SGHRS, CDR2 YFSETQ, per germline. V was pared by 6 bases and J by 1 base, with 8 bases of the junction left unmatched. The CDR3 runs 15 residues. DNA of the CDR3: TGCGCCAGCACACTACAGGGGTCTGGCACAGATACGCAGTATTTT. Translating gives CASTLQGSGTDTQYF.

The V gene is TRBV14, the J gene TRBJ2-7, with a possible D match to TRBD2 (5 bases). Germline loops: CDR1 SGHDN, CDR2 FVKESK. The CDR3 is 16 amino acids. Trimming took off 0 bases at V and 4 bases at J, with 16 bases between the two ends. The CDR3: CASSQDPGIPVYEQYF. The CDR3, as DNA: TGTGCCAGCAGCCAAGATCCGGGGATCCCTGTTTACGAGCAGTACTTC.

The CDR3 DNA sequence: TGTGCCAGCAGTTCGGGGACAGGGCTCCGCTCTGGGGCCAACGTCCTGACTTTC. Amino acid sequence: CASSSGTGLRSGANVLTF. The genes are TRBV27 and TRBJ2-6; 9 bases agree with TRBD1. The CDR3 loop spans 18 amino acids. Germline-derived CDR1 and CDR2 are MNHEY and SMNVEV (reference sequence). V shed 4 bases, J shed 0 bases, and the junction held 7 bases outside the gene matches.

V usage is TRBV10-3 and J usage is TRBJ1-3; 7 bases line up with TRBD1. CDR3 length equals 16 residues. Germline lookup yields CDR1 ENHRY and CDR2 SYGVKD. V was pared by 6 bases and J by 0 bases, with 8 bases of the junction left unmatched. DNA of the CDR3: TGTGCCATCAGCTGGGGACAGCCCAACTCTGGAAACACCATATATTTT. Protein product: CAISWGQPNSGNTIYF.

This chain uses TRBV4-2 with TRBJ2-3; 9 nucleotides line up with TRBD2. The CDR3 spans 15 residues. Per the germline V gene, CDR1 is LGHNA and CDR2 is YNFKEQ. The ends lost 1 base at V and 2 bases at J; junction bases unmatched: 1. The CDR3 reads CASSQGTSDTDTQYF. CDR3 DNA sequence: TGTGCCAGCAGCCAAGGGACTAGCGACACAGATACGCAGTATTTT.

V and J are TRBV5-4 and TRBJ2-3; 8 bases map to TRBD2. The CDR3 loop spans 17 amino acids. CDR1 is SGHNT, CDR2 YYREEE, per germline (reference sequence). V was clipped by 1 base and J by 3 bases; unmatched bases: 10. The CDR3 loop reads CASSLPRGSGMTDTQYF. The CDR3 nucleotides read TGTGCCAGCAGCTTGCCCCGGGGTAGCGGGATGACAGATACGCAGTATTTT.

This clone was observed many times. V and J are TRBV5-1 and TRBJ1-2; maybe TRBD1 (5 bases). The CDR3 covers 13 residues. V dropped 4 bases and J dropped 5 bases, with 12 bases sitting between them. The germline V gene encodes CDR1 SGHRS and CDR2 YFSETQ. CDR3: CASSQGERYGYTF. The CDR3 bases are TGCGCCAGCAGCCAAGGGGAAAGGTATGGCTACACCTTC. Complete variable domain (other parts from reference TRBV5-1 and TRBJ1-2): KAGVTQTPRYLIKTRGQQVTLSCSPISGHRSVSWYQQTPGQGLQFLFEYFSETQRNKGNFPGRFSGRQFSNSRSEMNVSTLELGDSALYLCASSQGERYGYTFGSGTRLTVV.

The chain joins TRBV5-4 to TRBJ1-6; D call uncertain. Germline CDR1 reads SGHNT; CDR2 reads YYREEE (reference sequence). V lost 2 bases, J lost 0 bases, and 6 bases lay in between. This CDR3 spans 15 amino acids. Written as DNA, the CDR3 is TGTGCCAGCAGCTTAGATAGCTCCTATAATTCACCCCTCCACTTT. Translated: CASSLDSSYNSPLHF.

The J gene is TRBJ1-3, the V gene TRBV4-2; TRBD1 is a possible D gene (5 bases). The CDR3 covers 17 residues. V gave up 4 bases and J gave up 0 bases, with 16 bases separating them. Per the germline V gene, CDR1 is LGHNA and CDR2 is YNFKEQ. The CDR3 DNA is TGTGCCAGCAGCCCCCTATGGGGCGGAAGCTCTGGAAACACCATATATTTT. This encodes CASSPLWGGSSGNTIYF.

The genes are TRBV6-2 or TRBV6-3 and TRBJ2-5, with 7 bases that match TRBD2. J gave up 7 bases and V 3 bases, and 5 bases lay outside the gene matches. This CDR3 is built from 13 residues. Germline V gene data show CDR1 as MNHEY and CDR2 as SVGEGT. The CDR3 protein is CASSYRGGGTQYF. The DNA for the CDR3 is TGTGCCAGCAGTTATAGGGGCGGGGGGACCCAGTACTTC.

The chain joins TRBV18 to TRBJ1-3; 9 bases are a match to TRBD1. The CDR3 has 16 amino acids. The junction had 5 bases not matched to a gene; V was cut back by 5 bases and J by 0 bases. Germline CDR1 reads KGHSH; CDR2 reads LQKENI. This CDR3 is CASSSQGALSGNTIYF. CDR3 bases: TGTGCCAGCTCATCACAGGGGGCTCTCTCTGGAAACACCATATATTTT.

CDR3 in amino acids: CASSFKGLGNEQFF. For the CDR3, the DNA is TGTGCCAGCAGTTTCAAGGGACTAGGCAATGAGCAGTTCTTC. The genes are TRBV28 and TRBJ2-1, with 8 nucleotides matching TRBD2. The CDR3 runs to 14 residues. Germline values: CDR1 MDHEN, CDR2 SYDVKM. Germline trimming cut 3 bases from V and 6 bases from J; bases unmatched to any gene: 4. Combining the CDR3 with reference TRBV28 and TRBJ2-1 gives the whole variable domain DVKVTQSSRYLVKRTGEKVFLECVQDMDHENMFWYRQDPGLGLRLIYFSYDVKMKEKGDIPEGYSVSREKKERFSLILESASTNQTSMYLCASSFKGLGNEQFFGPGTRLTVL.